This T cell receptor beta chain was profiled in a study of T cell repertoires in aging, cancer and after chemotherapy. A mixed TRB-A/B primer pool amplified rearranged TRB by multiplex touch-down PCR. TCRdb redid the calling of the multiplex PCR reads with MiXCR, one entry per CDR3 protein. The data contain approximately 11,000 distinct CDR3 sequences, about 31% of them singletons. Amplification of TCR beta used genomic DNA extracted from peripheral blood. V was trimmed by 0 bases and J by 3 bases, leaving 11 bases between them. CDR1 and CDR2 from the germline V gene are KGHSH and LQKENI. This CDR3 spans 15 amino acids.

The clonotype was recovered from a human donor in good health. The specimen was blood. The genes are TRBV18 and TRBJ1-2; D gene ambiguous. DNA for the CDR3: TGTGCCAGCTCACCACCAGGACGGTCCTACTATGGCTACACCTTC. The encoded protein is CASSPPGRSYYGYTF.